The clone carrying this TCR beta chain was counted a few times. The sample comes from a study of blood T cell repertoires in COVID-19. CDR1 and CDR2 from the germline V gene are MNHEY and SVGAGI. The CDR3 contains 14 residues. V shed 5 bases and J 5 bases; nucleotides not matched to a gene: 4. Data came from immunoSEQ multiplex PCR; TCRdb stores just in-frame clones and leaves some out. The repertoire holds 240,000 or so clones, more than 75% seen once, with more than 6.5% in the top ten. The TCR comes from a woman aged 70 to 79 with active or convalescent COVID-19. The specimen sequenced was peripheral blood. The chain couples TRBV6-5 to TRBJ1-2; 11 positions agree with TRBD1. The CDR3 sequence is CASSQGQGGYGYTF. DNA of the CDR3: TGTGCCAGCAGTCAGGGACAGGGGGGTTATGGCTACACCTTC.